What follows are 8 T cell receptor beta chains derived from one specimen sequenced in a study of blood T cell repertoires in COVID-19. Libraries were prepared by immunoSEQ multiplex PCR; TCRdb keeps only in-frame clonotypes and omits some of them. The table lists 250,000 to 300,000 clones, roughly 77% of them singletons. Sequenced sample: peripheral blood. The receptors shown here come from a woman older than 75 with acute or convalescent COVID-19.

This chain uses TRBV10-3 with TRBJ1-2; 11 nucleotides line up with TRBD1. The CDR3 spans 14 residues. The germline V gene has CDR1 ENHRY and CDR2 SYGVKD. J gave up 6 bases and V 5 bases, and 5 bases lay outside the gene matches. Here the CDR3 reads CAISLGQGADGYTF. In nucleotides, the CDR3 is TGTGCCATCAGTTTAGGACAGGGGGCGGATGGCTACACCTTC.

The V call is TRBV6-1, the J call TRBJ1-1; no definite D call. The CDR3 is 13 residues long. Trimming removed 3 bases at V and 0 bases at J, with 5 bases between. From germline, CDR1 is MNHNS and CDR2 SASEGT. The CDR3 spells CASSEGMNTEAFF. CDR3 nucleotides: TGTGCCAGCAGTGAGGGCATGAACACTGAAGCTTTCTTT.

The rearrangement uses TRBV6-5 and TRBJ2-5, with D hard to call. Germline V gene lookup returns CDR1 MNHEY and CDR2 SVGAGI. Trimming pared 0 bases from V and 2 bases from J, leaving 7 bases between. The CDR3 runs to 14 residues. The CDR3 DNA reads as TGTGCCAGCAGTTACTCTCAAATTCAAGAGACCCAGTACTTC. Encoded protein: CASSYSQIQETQYF.

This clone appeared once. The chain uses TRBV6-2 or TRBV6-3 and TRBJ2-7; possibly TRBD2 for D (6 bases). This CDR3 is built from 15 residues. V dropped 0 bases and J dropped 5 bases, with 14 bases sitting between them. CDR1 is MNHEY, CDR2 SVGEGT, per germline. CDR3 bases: TGTGCCAGCAGTTACTCGATTACTAGCCCCCACGAGCAGTACTTC. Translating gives CASSYSITSPHEQYF.

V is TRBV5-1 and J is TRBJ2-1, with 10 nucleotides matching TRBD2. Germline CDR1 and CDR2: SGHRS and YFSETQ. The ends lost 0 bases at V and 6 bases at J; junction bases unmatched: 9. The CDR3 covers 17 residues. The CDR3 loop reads CASSLGLAGGISNEQFF. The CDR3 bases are TGCGCCAGCAGCTTGGGGTTAGCGGGAGGAATAAGCAATGAGCAGTTCTTC.

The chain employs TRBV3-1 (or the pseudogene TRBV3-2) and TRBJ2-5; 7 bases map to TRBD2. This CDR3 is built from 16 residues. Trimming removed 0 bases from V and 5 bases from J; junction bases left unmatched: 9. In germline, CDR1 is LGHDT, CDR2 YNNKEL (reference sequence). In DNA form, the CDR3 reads TGTGCCAGCAGCCAAGATCAACTAGCGAGGCGGGAGACCCAGTACTTC. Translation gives CASSQDQLARRETQYF.

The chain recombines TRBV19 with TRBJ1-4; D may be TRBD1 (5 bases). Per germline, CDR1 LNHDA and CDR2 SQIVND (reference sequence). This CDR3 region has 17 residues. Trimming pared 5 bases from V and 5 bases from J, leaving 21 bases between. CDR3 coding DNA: TGTGCCAGTAGTGGAGGCACCCGGGACTTCCTGAATGAAAAACTGTTTTTT. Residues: CASSGGTRDFLNEKLFF.

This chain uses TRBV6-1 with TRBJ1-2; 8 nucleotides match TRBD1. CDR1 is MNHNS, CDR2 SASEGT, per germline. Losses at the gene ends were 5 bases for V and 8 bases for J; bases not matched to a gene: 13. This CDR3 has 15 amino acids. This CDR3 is CASSQPKGQVGGYTF. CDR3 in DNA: TGTGCCAGCAGTCAACCAAAGGGACAGGTGGGAGGCTACACCTTC.